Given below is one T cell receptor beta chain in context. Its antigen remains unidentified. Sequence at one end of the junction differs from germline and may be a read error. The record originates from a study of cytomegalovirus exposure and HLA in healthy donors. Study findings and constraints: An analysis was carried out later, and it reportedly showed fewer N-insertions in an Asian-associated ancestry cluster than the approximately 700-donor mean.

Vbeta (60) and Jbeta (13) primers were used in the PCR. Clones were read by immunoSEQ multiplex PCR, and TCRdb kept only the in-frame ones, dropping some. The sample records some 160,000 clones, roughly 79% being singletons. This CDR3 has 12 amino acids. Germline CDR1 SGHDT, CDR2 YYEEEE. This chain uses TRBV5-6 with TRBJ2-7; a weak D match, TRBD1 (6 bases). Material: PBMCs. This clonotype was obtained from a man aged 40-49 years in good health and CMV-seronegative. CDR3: CASSTGTYAQYF. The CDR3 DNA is TGTGCCAGCAGCACGGGGACATACGCGCAGTACTTC.